The 3 T cell receptor beta chains presented below share a single source sample, sequenced in a study of T cell responses to AZD1222 COVID-19 vaccine. Clones were read by immunoSEQ multiplex PCR, and TCRdb kept only the in-frame ones, dropping some. The sample has 150,000 or so clones; around nine tenths are singletons. Material: peripheral blood, obtained after recovery from COVID-19. These receptors all come from an adult who had recovered from COVID-19.

This chain uses TRBV6-4 with TRBJ1-5; no firm D call. There are 17 residues in the CDR3. Trimming left V 11 bases short and J 0 bases short, with 23 bases between. Germline V gene lookup returns CDR1 MRHNA and CDR2 SNTAGT. CDR3 bases: TGTGCCCCCGGGCCAGGAAACGGAGGGTATAGCAATCAGCCCCAGCATTTT. This codes for CAPGPGNGGYSNQPQHF.

V gene TRBV5-1 combines with J gene TRBJ2-7; possible D gene TRBD2, 6 bases. Germline V gives CDR1 SGHRS, CDR2 YFSETQ. This CDR3 is built from 14 residues. The V end lost 0 bases, the J end lost 3 bases, and 10 bases lay between the germline ends. The CDR3 region has the DNA TGCGCCAGCAGCTTGGGCGGGGAAAACTACGAGCAGTACTTC. This codes for CASSLGGENYEQYF.

For the CDR3, the DNA is TGCAGCGTTCGGGCACACACTGAAGCTTTCTTT. Protein sequence: CSVRAHTEAFF. The chain employs TRBV29-1 and TRBJ1-1; no reliable D call. The germline V gene has CDR1 SQVTM and CDR2 ANQGSEA. Deletions cut 5 bases from V and 3 bases from J, with 7 bases between. This CDR3 has 11 amino acids.